Each of the 8 T cell receptor beta chains below was sequenced from the same sample in a study of blood T cell repertoires in COVID-19. Here immunoSEQ multiplex PCR was the method, and the copy in TCRdb shows in-frame clones only, minus some. The sample has fewer than 300,000 clones, about 80% seen once. The source material was peripheral blood. Receptors were obtained from a person aged 65 to 85 with COVID-19, enrolled during active disease.

DNA of the CDR3: TGCGCCAGCAGCTTGGGGACGGCGGGAAAACTGTTTTTT. Translating gives CASSLGTAGKLFF. This chain connects TRBV5-1 to TRBJ1-4; D remains unclear. The germline V and J ends were trimmed by 0 bases and 10 bases, with 10 bases remaining between them. The CDR3 totals 13 residues. Per the germline V gene, CDR1 is SGHRS and CDR2 is YFSETQ.

CDR3 nucleotide sequence: TGTGCCAGCTCACCCGACATCACAGATACGCAGTATTTT. It encodes CASSPDITDTQYF. The chain couples TRBV18 to TRBJ2-3; no definite D call. V lost 3 bases to trimming and J lost 2 bases, with 6 bases between them. Germline CDR1 reads KGHSH; CDR2 reads LQKENI. The CDR3 contains 13 residues.

V usage is TRBV28 and J usage is TRBJ1-4; a weak D match, TRBD1 (6 bases). The V end was cut by 10 bases, the J end by 8 bases, with 20 bases between. The CDR3 totals 14 residues. From germline, CDR1 is MDHEN and CDR2 SYDVKM. The CDR3 reads CATRPQGQGEKLFF. The DNA of the CDR3 is TGTGCCACCCGACCCCAGGGGCAAGGGGAAAAACTGTTTTTT.

The chain links TRBV7-9 to TRBJ2-5, with 8 bases fitting TRBD2. This CDR3 has 14 residues. Per germline, CDR1 SEHNR and CDR2 FQNEAQ (reference sequence). Unmatched junction bases numbered 7, after V lost 5 bases and J lost 5 bases. As DNA, the CDR3 is TGTGCCAGCAGCCTCCCCGGGGGGGCCGAGACCCAGTACTTC. This codes for CASSLPGGAETQYF.

This chain connects TRBV5-5 to TRBJ2-5; D is possibly TRBD1 (6 bases). The germline V and J ends were trimmed by 4 bases and 4 bases, with 17 bases remaining between them. From germline, CDR1 is SGHKS and CDR2 YYEKEE (reference sequence). The CDR3 consists of 15 residues. CDR3 residues: CASSPGDRSLETQYF. The CDR3 DNA reads as TGTGCCAGCAGCCCAGGGGACCGGTCTTTAGAGACCCAGTACTTC.

V usage is TRBV15 and J usage is TRBJ1-5; D gene ambiguous. Germline CDR1 reads LNHNV; CDR2 reads YYDKDF (reference sequence). The CDR3 has 14 residues. Trimming removed 4 bases at V and 0 bases at J, with 7 bases between. CDR3: CATSTPFSNQPQHF. CDR3 DNA sequence: TGTGCCACCAGCACCCCATTTAGCAATCAGCCCCAGCATTTT.

The chain couples TRBV5-1 to TRBJ2-3; TRBD2 matches at 8 bases. CDR3 size: 16 residues. The V and J ends lost 4 bases and 3 bases, in that order; junction bases with no gene match: 10. From germline, CDR1 is SGHRS and CDR2 YFSETQ. DNA for the CDR3: TGCGCCAGCAGCCCAGAAGTACGGGGGGGAACAGATACGCAGTATTTT. Its protein is CASSPEVRGGTDTQYF.

In its sample, this clone was seen a few times. The chain recombines TRBV6-2 or TRBV6-3 with TRBJ1-1, with TRBD1 matching over 7 bases. The V gene's germline CDR1 is MNHEY and CDR2 SVGEGT. The CDR3 loop spans 12 amino acids. V lost 6 bases, J lost 11 bases, and 9 bases stayed unmatched. CDR3 protein: CASSQTQGIAFF. CDR3 bases: TGTGCCAGCAGCCAGACACAGGGGATTGCTTTCTTT.